This TCR beta chain was sequenced during a study of post-analysis software for immune sequencing data. Details on this clonotype: The antigen is not known.

cDNA libraries for TCR beta contained unique molecular identifiers. With about 0.85 to 10 million T cells as the source, roughly 0.5 million cDNA molecules resulted. TCRdb ran MiXCR on the PCR reads and lists one entry per CDR3 protein. The sample has approximately 630,000 distinct CDR3 sequences; 59% are singletons. The CDR3 has 15 residues. The germline V gene has CDR1 LGHDT and CDR2 YNNKEL (reference sequence). Trimming at V came to 6 bases and at J to 5 bases, leaving 8 bases not matched to a gene. Regarding the study as a whole: Controls showed lower frequencies than patients for five TRBV segments, and TRBV5-6, TRBV5-1 and TRBV20-1 were among these. Those with multiple sclerosis, the patient group, showed significantly lower normalized Chao1 diversity than controls.

This clonotype was obtained from a girl aged 2 to 9 with multiple sclerosis. V usage is TRBV3-1 and J usage is TRBJ2-3, with 10 positions matching TRBD1. The sample taken for sequencing was blood. Written as DNA, the CDR3 is TGTGCCAGCAGGTCCGGGACAGGGGTTGGAGATACGCAGTATTTT. Its translation is CASRSGTGVGDTQYF.